This TCR beta chain was captured by sequencing in a study of T-cell reconstitution after alpha-beta-depleted transplantation in children. General observations from the study: Surviving recipient cells, namely T cells and thymic progenitors, were the source of high day-60 TCRbeta diversity in some patients. Alpha-beta T cells present about two months after transplant were reported to originate from several hundred expanded graft clones.

This clonotype occurred a few times. As yet, its antigen is unknown. Unique molecular identifiers were incorporated during preparation of the TCRbeta library. TCRdb used MiXCR to reprocess the PCR reads, holding one entry per CDR3 protein. The sample shows some 260,000 distinct CDR3 sequences, 20% to 30% of them seen only once. The specimen was PBMCs, mostly from graft donor cells, collected 360 days after TCRalphabeta/CD19-depleted stem cell transplant. The clonotype originates from a female patient aged 2 to 10 who had a stem cell transplant for congenital amegakaryocytic thrombocytopenia, so the T cells may come from the graft donor.

CDR3 DNA sequence: TGTGCCAGCAGCTTAGTTTACAGCTCTGGAAACACCATATATTTT. Protein: CASSLVYSSGNTIYF. The chain links TRBV7-8 to TRBJ1-3; D gene unclear. The germline V gene has CDR1 SGHVS and CDR2 FQNEAQ. The CDR3 contains 15 residues. V was shortened by 1 base and J by 0 bases, with 7 bases between the two germline ends.